This paragraph reports one T cell receptor (beta chain). Its antigen remains unknown. TCRdb processed the 5' RACE reads anew with MiXCR; each CDR3 protein has one entry. The table includes roughly 1.6 million distinct CDR3 sequences, about 32% detected once. Germline V lookup: CDR1 SNHLY, CDR2 FYNNEI. The trim removed 3 bases at V and 2 bases at J, leaving 10 bases unmatched. There are 17 residues in the CDR3. The data were taken from a study of identical twins. Findings and limits, study-wide: Modelling approaches yielded underestimates of out-of-frame TCR alpha sharing between monozygotic twins.

Sequencing used cord blood. The chain combines TRBV2 with TRBJ2-7; TRBD2 aligns across 10 bases. This TCR came from a newborn girl in good health. DNA of the CDR3: TGTGCCAGCAGTGAGGGGGTAGCGGGGGGTCCCACCTACGAGCAGTACTTC. Protein sequence: CASSEGVAGGPTYEQYF.